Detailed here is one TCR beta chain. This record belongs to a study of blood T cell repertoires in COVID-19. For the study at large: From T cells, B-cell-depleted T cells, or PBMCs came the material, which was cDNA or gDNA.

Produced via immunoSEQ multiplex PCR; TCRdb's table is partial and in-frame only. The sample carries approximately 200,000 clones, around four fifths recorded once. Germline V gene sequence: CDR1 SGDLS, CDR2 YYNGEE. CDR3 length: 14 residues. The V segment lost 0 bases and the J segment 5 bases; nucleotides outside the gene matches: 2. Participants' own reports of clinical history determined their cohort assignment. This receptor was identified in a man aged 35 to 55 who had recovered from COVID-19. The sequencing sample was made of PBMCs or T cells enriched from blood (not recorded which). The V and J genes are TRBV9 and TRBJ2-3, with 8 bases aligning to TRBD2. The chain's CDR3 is CASSVAGGGDTQYF. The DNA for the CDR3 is TGTGCCAGCAGCGTAGCGGGAGGGGGAGATACGCAGTATTTT.